This entry is about one T cell receptor (beta chain). In its sample, this clonotype was seen a few times. Its antigen target is currently unknown. No quality values exist for individual bases; no much larger clone is one base distant. This sample was taken from a study of T-cell memory formation after mild COVID-19 (dated by TCRdb to about 2021). For the wider study: Most TCR sequence clusters were specific to one of the two donors. In a couple of donors, T-cell clones that expanded and contracted after mild COVID-19 were followed by sequencing TCRalpha and TCRbeta repertoires longitudinally. Two young, previously healthy adult volunteers, one female and one male, were included in the cohort. Study-wide findings and limitations: The detection of some responding clones in pre-infection memory suggests that pre-existing cross-reactive memory T cells joined the SARS-CoV-2 response. Contracting CD4+ clones were located mainly in the CM and EM memory subsets, whereas CD8+ clones were found to be enriched in EMRA. From day 15 to 85, contracting clones showed balanced CD4/CD8 phenotypes, whereas a second wave of clones that expanded from day 15 to 37 leaned towards CD4+. Whether the second-wave clones peaking on day 37 were SARS-CoV-2 specific was not confirmed. The study included only a couple of mild cases, and larger cohorts that include severe cases with pre-infection samples were judged to be necessary.

The germline V gene encodes CDR1 SGHTA and CDR2 FQGTGA. The CDR3 runs 14 residues from the cysteine to the phenylalanine. The read is trimmed to its CDR3 DNA, 42 bases read in frame from base 1. The junction shows trimming of 4 bases on V and 4 bases on J, and the gene matches do not reach 5 bases of it. For sequencing, an Illumina NovaSeq 6000 was employed. cDNA libraries for TCRalpha and TCRbeta were prepared by 5'RACE using constant-segment primers, with sample barcodes and unique molecular identifiers added. RNA was extracted from every sample with Trizol reagent. Library amplification was performed in two PCR steps, and a second sample barcode and Illumina TruSeq adapters were introduced in the second step. The libraries were sequenced on an Illumina NovaSeq using 2 x 150 bp paired-end reads. The original methods were these. Demultiplexing of reads and collapsing into UMI-guided consensus sequences were performed with migec v1.2.7. With mixcr v2.1.11, UMI consensuses were aligned to TRA and TRB V and J templates and assembled into clonotypes. Clonotypes were classified as expanded or contracted when called significant by both edgeR and NoisET, with noise models trained on biological replicates. For edgeR calls, the cutoffs were a false discovery rate-adjusted p below 0.01 and a log2 fold-change threshold of 1. As an exploratory analysis of dynamics, max-normalized trajectories of the 1000 most abundant clonotypes were examined with PCA combined with hierarchical clustering. Separately sequenced CD4+ and CD8+ repertoires were used to assign a CD4 or CD8 phenotype to each responding clone. TCRdb passed the public sequencing reads through fastp at Q25 and MiXCR, retaining productive beta sequences. A single entry per CDR3 protein holds the most common genes and DNA from its merged rows. The V and J calls come from TCRdb's annotation, not from the publication. Here the sample has fewer than 450,000 distinct CDR3 sequences; around 20% occur a single time. Around 13% of the sample goes to the ten largest clones.

Ficoll-Paque density gradient centrifugation was used to isolate PBMCs. Recombination joined TRBV7-3 with TRBJ2-5; 8 nucleotides in the junction match TRBD2. Sequencing was carried out using PBMCs or a T cell subset sorted from them (not recorded which). The TCR comes from an adult woman who had mild COVID-19 (a few samples of this study predate the infection). The sample titles of this study are shuffled in the database, so cell type and time point are left out; the donor was told from shared clones. CDR3 reads: CASSSRGGGETQYF. The DNA is TGTGCCAGCAGCTCCCGGGGGGGCGGAGAGACCCAGTACTTC.